This T cell receptor (beta chain) stems from a study of blood T cell repertoires in COVID-19. At the level of the study: Sites in the United States, Italy and Spain provided acute and convalescent COVID-19 samples. Nucleic acid was either cDNA or gDNA, and it came from T cells, B-cell-depleted T cells, or PBMCs.

Seattle patients were enrolled during active infection and followed longitudinally. Germline CDR1 SGHTA, CDR2 FQGNSA. V dropped 4 bases and J dropped 3 bases, with 13 bases sitting between them. The CDR3 runs to 14 residues. Clones were read by immunoSEQ multiplex PCR, and TCRdb kept only the in-frame ones, dropping some. The table includes fewer than 95,000 clones, over 65% detected once. The sequence came from a man between 65 and 85 years old with COVID-19, enrolled during active disease. Sequenced: peripheral blood. This chain connects TRBV7-2 to TRBJ2-7; no definite D call. Here the CDR3 reads CASSSGPTIYEQYF. The CDR3 DNA is TGTGCCAGCAGCTCAGGTCCAACCATCTACGAGCAGTACTTC.